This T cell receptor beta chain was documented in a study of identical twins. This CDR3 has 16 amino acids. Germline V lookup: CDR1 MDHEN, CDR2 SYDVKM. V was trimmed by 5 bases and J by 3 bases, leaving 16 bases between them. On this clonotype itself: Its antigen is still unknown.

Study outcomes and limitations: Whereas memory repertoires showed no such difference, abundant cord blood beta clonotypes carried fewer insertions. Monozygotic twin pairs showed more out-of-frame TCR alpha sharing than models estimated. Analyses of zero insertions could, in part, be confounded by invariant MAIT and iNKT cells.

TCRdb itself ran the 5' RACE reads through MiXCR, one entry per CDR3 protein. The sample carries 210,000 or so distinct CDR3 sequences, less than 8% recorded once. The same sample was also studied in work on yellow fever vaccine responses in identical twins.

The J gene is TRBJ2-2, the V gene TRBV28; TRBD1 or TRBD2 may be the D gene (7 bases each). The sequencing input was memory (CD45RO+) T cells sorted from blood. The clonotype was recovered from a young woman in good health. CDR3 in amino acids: CASSPPRGGYTGELFF. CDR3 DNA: TGTGCCAGCAGTCCCCCCAGGGGGGGATACACCGGGGAGCTGTTTTTT. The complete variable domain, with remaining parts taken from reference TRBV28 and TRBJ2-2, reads DVKVTQSSRYLVKRTGEKVFLECVQDMDHENMFWYRQDPGLGLRLIYFSYDVKMKEKGDIPEGYSVSREKKERFSLILESASTNQTSMYLCASSPPRGGYTGELFFGEGSRLTVL.